This T cell receptor beta chain was captured in a study of T cell responses to AZD1222 COVID-19 vaccine (dated by TCRdb to about 2021). Turning to the overall study: AZD1222 recipients whose second dose came at about 4 weeks and those whose second dose came at about 12 weeks were combined into one group, since spike-specific TCR depth and breadth did not differ between the two schedules. TCR sequencing covered 233 trial participants: some 210 given two doses of AZD1222 and 26 given two doses of MenACWY control vaccine. Enrollment into the trials was organized by age into subgroups of 18-55, 56-69 and 70-plus years, and those subgroups contained approximately 160, 26 and 62 TCR-sequenced participants, respectively.

The CDR3 regions of human TCRbeta chains were subjected to immunosequencing. Concerning the study's data processing: Repertoire TCRs were checked for matches against a reference library of SARS-CoV-2-specific TCRs that had been generated using the MIRA antigen-specificity platform. Breadth was defined as the fraction of unique TCRs that were SARS-CoV-2-associated, and depth was defined as the fraction of total T cells that were SARS-CoV-2-associated. Using the MIRA data, each spike-specific TCR was mapped to the spike region that the TCR reacts to and placed in a CD4 or CD8 class. Log10-transformed breadth and depth values were compared by one-way ANOVA with Sidak's multiple comparisons tests. Drawn from immuneACCESS, this table holds only the in-frame rearrangements with V and J called that TCRdb kept. Clones are partly lost; checked studies trace under half to an unresolved V gene and leave the rest unexplained. That table supplies the V and J calls and clone size; D and trimming were determined from the DNA. For this sample there are 130,000 or so clones; over 90% appear just once. 1.6% of the sample rests with the top ten.

Reading from cysteine to phenylalanine, the CDR3 counts 13 amino acids. Kept here is only the CDR3 DNA, which spans 39 bases and is read in frame from base 1. At the junction V is shortened by 1 base and J by 4 bases; bases outside the gene matches: 1. CDR1 is given as LGHNA and CDR2 as YSLEER, both from the germline V gene. The sample's time point, from its label and the paper: baseline before first vaccination. Samples from vaccinated people were obtained from the UK trials COV001 and COV002, which included a single-blind randomized controlled phase 2/3 trial of AZD1222 (ChAdOx1 nCoV-19) in healthy adults. Trial participant PBMC samples were collected at day 0 and day 28 after the second dose for TCRbeta chain sequencing. As for this clone: It lacks a known antigen. Per-nucleotide qualities are absent, and no much larger clonotype sits a single base away.

Study-wide findings and limitations: Only six AZD1222 recipients were SARS-CoV-2 seropositive at baseline, limiting conclusions about previously exposed vaccinees. Nearly half of unique spike-specific TCRs reportedly recognized epitopes outside regions mutated in the B.1.351 and B.1.1.7 variants. Because no day 14 peak-response samples were available, repertoires were characterized only after the peak T cell response. After two AZD1222 doses, both the breadth and the depth of spike-specific TCRs were significantly higher than at day 0 and than in MenACWY recipients. In the small 56-69-year group, the increase in depth fell short of significance, most likely because of low power. Vaccine-associated CD4 TCRs spanned the whole spike protein, with dominant responses in regions 160-218 and 743-854. Participants were mostly white British and included more females than males, and it was suggested by the authors that clonal diversity may have been underestimated.

This sequence originates from an adult in good health. Sequencing used peripheral blood, obtained on day 0 of AZD1222 vaccination. Here the chain combines TRBV4-3 and TRBJ2-7, with 7 middle bases fitting TRBD2. The DNA sequence is given as TGCGCCAGCAGCCAAGGGGGGGGTTACGAGCAGTACTTC. It codes for CASSQGGGYEQYF.